The 23 T cell receptor beta chains given below trace back to one sample, sequenced in a study of blood T cell repertoires in COVID-19. Sequenced by immunoSEQ multiplex PCR; TCRdb stores in-frame clones only, minus some. In the table there are a few hundred thousand clones, about 90% of which are singletons. Sequencing was carried out using peripheral blood. These receptors all come from a man younger than 35 who had recovered from COVID-19.

The chain employs TRBV10-3 and TRBJ2-3; 12 nucleotides agree with TRBD2. The CDR3 is made up of 18 amino acids. The V and J ends lost 3 bases and 2 bases, in that order; junction bases with no gene match: 9. Looked up from germline, CDR1 is ENHRY and CDR2 is SYGVKD. This CDR3 reads CAISESLAGGPVTDTQYF. CDR3 sequence (DNA): TGTGCCATCAGTGAAAGTCTAGCGGGAGGGCCGGTCACAGATACGCAGTATTTT.

The chain has TRBV10-2 and TRBJ1-1, with TRBD1 as a possible D gene (5 bases). CDR1 and CDR2 (germline): WSHSY, SAAADI. This CDR3 comprises 13 residues. The V end lost 3 bases, the J end lost 1 base, and 6 bases lay between the germline ends. The CDR3 DNA follows: TGCGCCAGCAGTGAACAGGAGAACACTGAAGCTTTCTTT. Translation gives CASSEQENTEAFF.

This clone appeared a single time. V and J are TRBV6-5 and TRBJ1-5; D gene unclear. The V gene lost 7 bases and the J gene lost 7 bases, with 14 bases spanning the gap. The CDR3 is 13 amino acids. Looked up from germline, CDR1 is MNHEY and CDR2 is SVGAGI. DNA for the CDR3: TGTGCCAGCACTCAAGGTTTGGGCCAGCCCCAGCATTTT. Protein sequence: CASTQGLGQPQHF.

This sequence joins TRBV6-5 and TRBJ2-2; 9 nucleotides agree with TRBD1. Germline CDR1 MNHEY, CDR2 SVGAGI. The CDR3 consists of 15 residues. With V trimmed by 2 bases and J by 6 bases, 4 bases remained unmatched. DNA for the CDR3: TGTGCCAGCAGTTACCCCCGGACAGGGGCCGGGGAGCTGTTTTTT. It translates to CASSYPRTGAGELFF.

The rearrangement joins TRBV7-9 to TRBJ2-5, with 7 bases aligning to TRBD1. Per the germline V gene, CDR1 is SEHNR and CDR2 is FQNEAQ (reference sequence). J was trimmed by 5 bases and V by 5 bases; bases with no gene match: 11. This CDR3 comprises 15 residues. The CDR3 bases are TGTGCCAGCAGCCCCCGACAGGGCTTTTGGGAGACCCAGTACTTC. This gives the protein CASSPRQGFWETQYF.

The J gene is TRBJ1-2, the V gene TRBV19; D might be TRBD1 (5 bases). Germline-derived CDR1 and CDR2 are LNHDA and SQIVND (reference sequence). The germline V and J ends were trimmed by 5 bases and 12 bases, with 16 bases remaining between them. The CDR3 sequence is 12 residues long. The CDR3 DNA sequence: TGTGCCAGTAGTTTTGGGGCGGTCTCCAACACCTTC. As protein: CASSFGAVSNTF.

J is TRBJ2-1 and V is TRBV19; 8 bases agree with TRBD2. The V gene's germline CDR1 is LNHDA and CDR2 SQIVND (reference sequence). The V and J ends lost 9 bases and 7 bases, in that order; junction bases with no gene match: 11. The length of the CDR3 is 14 residues. The CDR3 loop is CASTVPGGGNEQFF. CDR3 in DNA: TGTGCCAGCACCGTGCCGGGCGGGGGGAATGAGCAGTTCTTC.

The J gene is TRBJ2-7, the V gene TRBV19; 9 positions match TRBD2. This CDR3 is built from 15 residues. Germline loops: CDR1 LNHDA, CDR2 SQIVND (reference sequence). With V trimmed by 4 bases and J by 0 bases, 4 bases remained unmatched. The CDR3 DNA reads as TGTGCCAGTAGTAAACTAGCGGGCGGCTCCTACGAGCAGTACTTC. This translates into CASSKLAGGSYEQYF.

The chain links TRBV7-2 to TRBJ2-3; 7 bases align to TRBD1. CDR1 and CDR2 (germline): SGHTA, FQGNSA. V shed 5 bases and J 0 bases; nucleotides not matched to a gene: 5. CDR3 length equals 15 residues. The DNA for the CDR3 is TGTGCCAGCAGCCCGACAGGGTCGAGCACAGATACGCAGTATTTT. Translating it yields CASSPTGSSTDTQYF.

The chain recombines TRBV4-1 with TRBJ2-2; D might be TRBD1 (5 bases). The CDR3 is made up of 14 amino acids. Germline values: CDR1 MGHRA, CDR2 YSYEKL. Deletions cut 4 bases from V and 5 bases from J, with 11 bases between. As DNA, the CDR3 is TGCGCCAGCAGCCTTAGGGGTCCTACCGGGGAGCTGTTTTTT. The encoded protein is CASSLRGPTGELFF.

J is TRBJ2-7 and V is TRBV6-5; tentatively, D is TRBD1 (6 bases). V gave up 8 bases and J gave up 2 bases, with 13 bases separating them. This CDR3 is 13 amino acids long. The germline V gene encodes CDR1 MNHEY and CDR2 SVGAGI. The DNA of the CDR3 is TGTGCCAGCGGGAGACAGGTCCCCTACGAGCAGTACTTC. Encoded protein: CASGRQVPYEQYF.

In its sample, this clone was seen once. CDR3 in amino acids: CASSFAGSAYNEQFF. The CDR3 DNA reads as TGTGCCAGCAGTTTTGCGGGGAGCGCCTACAATGAGCAGTTCTTC. The chain combines TRBV27 with TRBJ2-1; TRBD2 is a possible D gene (6 bases). CDR3 length: 15 residues. In germline, CDR1 is MNHEY, CDR2 SMNVEV (reference sequence). Deletions cut 3 bases from V and 2 bases from J, with 11 bases between.

The chain employs TRBV3-1 (or the pseudogene TRBV3-2) and TRBJ1-5; TRBD1 matches 9 bases. CDR3 length equals 15 residues. Germline V CDR1 and CDR2: LGHDT, YNNKEL (reference sequence). With 0 bases clipped from V and 5 bases from J, the junction kept 2 bases outside the gene matches. The chain's CDR3 is CASSQDRTGDQPQHF. The CDR3 nucleotides are TGTGCCAGCAGCCAAGATCGGACAGGGGATCAGCCCCAGCATTTT.

The CDR3 sequence: CASSLQGMEGYTF. CDR3 nucleotide sequence: TGTGCCAGCAGCCTACAGGGGATGGAGGGCTACACCTTC. This chain connects TRBV5-4 to TRBJ1-2, with 7 bases that match TRBD1. In germline, CDR1 is SGHNT, CDR2 YYREEE (reference sequence). This CDR3 region has 13 residues. With V trimmed by 4 bases and J by 8 bases, 8 bases remained unmatched.

The chain combines TRBV27 with TRBJ2-2; a possible D gene is TRBD1 (7 bases). Germline CDR1 MNHEY, CDR2 SMNVEV (reference sequence). CDR3 length: 16 residues. Trimming pared 5 bases from V and 1 base from J, leaving 14 bases between. The CDR3 here is CASSPGGQQNTGELFF. The CDR3 nucleotides are TGTGCCAGCAGTCCCGGGGGACAGCAGAACACCGGGGAGCTGTTTTTT.

The chain couples TRBV7-2 to TRBJ2-5; weak D call: TRBD2 (7 bases). The CDR3 length is 13 residues. Trimming shortened V by 4 bases and J by 7 bases, and 13 bases separated the two germline ends. CDR1 and CDR2 from the germline V gene are SGHTA and FQGNSA. The CDR3 coding sequence is TGTGCCAGCAGCTCGGGGGGCGAGGGGACCCAGTACTTC. Its protein is CASSSGGEGTQYF.

This chain connects TRBV29-1 to TRBJ2-2, with D hard to call. Germline CDR1 reads SQVTM; CDR2 reads ANQGSEA. This CDR3 is 12 amino acids long. V was pared by 4 bases and J by 4 bases, with 7 bases between. The CDR3, as DNA: TGCAGCGTTGTACCGGGCACCGGGGAGCTGTTTTTT. Its protein product is CSVVPGTGELFF.

This clone appeared a single time. The V call is TRBV20-1, the J call TRBJ2-1, with 12 bases that match TRBD2. Germline values: CDR1 DFQATT, CDR2 SNEGSKA (reference sequence). With 3 bases clipped from V and 7 bases from J, the junction kept 7 bases outside the gene matches. The CDR3 has 15 amino acids. The CDR3 nucleotides read TGCAGTGCTAGTCGTCTAGCGGGAGGGCCAAATGAGCAGTTCTTC. This gives the protein CSASRLAGGPNEQFF.

This chain connects TRBV11-2 to TRBJ2-7; 8 bases are a match to TRBD2. The length of the CDR3 is 16 residues. The germline V gene has CDR1 SGHAT and CDR2 FQNNGV. Unmatched junction bases numbered 9, after V lost 1 base and J lost 4 bases. CDR3 nucleotides: TGTGCCAGCAGCTTAGGACCGGGACTAGTGGCTTACGAGCAGTACTTC. It is translated as CASSLGPGLVAYEQYF.

The chain uses TRBV10-2 and TRBJ1-1; tentative D call: TRBD1 (6 bases). The V gene's germline CDR1 is WSHSY and CDR2 SAAADI. The CDR3 consists of 15 residues. With 1 base removed from V and 3 bases from J, the gap between germline ends came to 12 bases. The CDR3 DNA reads TGCGCCAGCAGTGAGTTAAGGGGGAGTTACACTGAAGCTTTCTTT. Amino acid sequence: CASSELRGSYTEAFF.

This chain links TRBV11-2 with TRBJ1-5, with D hard to call. Looked up from germline, CDR1 is SGHAT and CDR2 is FQNNGV. The CDR3 totals 13 residues. The V end lost 5 bases, the J end lost 7 bases, and 12 bases lay between the germline ends. CDR3 nucleotide sequence: TGTGCCAGCAGCCCGGTCCCGGGGCAGCCCCAGCATTTT. Amino acid sequence: CASSPVPGQPQHF.

Worth noting for this clone: The same CDR3 can be traced to other DNA sequences in this sample. The rearrangement links TRBV4-2 to TRBJ1-1, with unresolved D. Trimming shortened V by 1 base and J by 5 bases, and 8 bases separated the two germline ends. This CDR3 has 13 amino acids. Germline CDR1 and CDR2: LGHNA and YNFKEQ. The DNA of the CDR3 is TGTGCCAGCAGCCAAGTCGGAGGGACTGAAGCTTTCTTT. As protein: CASSQVGGTEAFF.

Only a few counts were recorded for this clone. The V gene is TRBV19, the J gene TRBJ2-7; 7 bases line up with TRBD1. The length of the CDR3 is 15 residues. Germline V gene lookup returns CDR1 LNHDA and CDR2 SQIVND (reference sequence). V trimming: 5 bases; J trimming: 2 bases; junction bases outside the gene matches: 9. The CDR3 DNA is TGTGCCAGTAGTCCACCCCTGGGACAGCCCTACGAGCAGTACTTC. It translates to CASSPPLGQPYEQYF.